Included here is one T cell receptor beta chain sequence, with context. Its antigen is not known. The data are from a study of CXCR3-negative and CXCR3-positive naive CD8 T cells. Study-wide results and caveats: Higher TRB CDR3 hydrophobicity marked CXCR3-positive naive cells relative to CXCR3-negative naive cells.

Per germline, CDR1 LGHDT and CDR2 YNNKEL (reference sequence). The CDR3 is 16 amino acids. It was by 5' RACE with UMI labels that the TRB cDNA libraries were prepared. With the 5' RACE reads reprocessed, TCRdb shows one record per CDR3 protein and no DNA. The sample table includes about 130,000 distinct CDR3 sequences. The TCR originated in a human donor in good health. Some clones in this sample may be carry-over from other donors' samples. The sample was naive CXCR3- CD8+ T cells from blood. The subset here: CD45RO-CCR7+CD27+CD95- naive CD8+ T cells lacking CXCR3 (TNR3-). The rearrangement uses TRBV3-1 and TRBJ2-7; TCRdb picks TRBD1, but there is no DNA to check that call. The CDR3 region is CASSLQGANPSYEQYF.